This T cell receptor beta chain was sequenced during a study of blood T cell repertoires in COVID-19. The overall study: PBMCs, B-cell-depleted T cells, or T cells provided the cDNA or gDNA that made up the material.

Germline V gives CDR1 LNHDA, CDR2 SQIVND (reference sequence). With V trimmed by 5 bases and J by 0 bases, 9 bases remained unmatched. This CDR3 contains 16 residues. This table comes from immunoSEQ multiplex PCR, and its TCRdb copy is limited to in-frame clones, with some not included. This table has 400,000 to 450,000 clones, more than 80% appearing once. The origin of this receptor is a woman aged 30 to 39 with active or convalescent COVID-19. This sequence joins TRBV19 and TRBJ1-1, with 7 bases identical to TRBD1. Sequencing was performed on peripheral blood. The CDR3 region has the DNA TGTGCCAGTAGTCCACACCGGGACAGAGTGAACACTGAAGCTTTCTTT. This translates into CASSPHRDRVNTEAFF.